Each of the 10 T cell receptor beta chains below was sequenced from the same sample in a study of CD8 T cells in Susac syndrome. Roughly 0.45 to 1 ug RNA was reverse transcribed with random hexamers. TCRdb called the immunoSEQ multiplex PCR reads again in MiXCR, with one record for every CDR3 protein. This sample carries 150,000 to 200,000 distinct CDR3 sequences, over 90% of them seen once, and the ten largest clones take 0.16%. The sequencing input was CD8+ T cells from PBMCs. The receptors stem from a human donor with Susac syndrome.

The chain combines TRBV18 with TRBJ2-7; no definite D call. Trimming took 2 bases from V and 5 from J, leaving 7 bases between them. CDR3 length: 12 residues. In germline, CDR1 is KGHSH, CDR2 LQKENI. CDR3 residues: CASSPSRNEQYF. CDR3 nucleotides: TGTGCCAGCTCACCAAGTAGGAACGAGCAGTACTTC.

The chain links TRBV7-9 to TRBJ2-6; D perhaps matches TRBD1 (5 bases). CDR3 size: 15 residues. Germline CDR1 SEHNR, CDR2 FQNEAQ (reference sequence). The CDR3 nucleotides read TGTGCGCTATCAGGGAATGCACCTGGGGCCAACGTCCTGACTTTC. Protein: CALSGNAPGANVLTF.

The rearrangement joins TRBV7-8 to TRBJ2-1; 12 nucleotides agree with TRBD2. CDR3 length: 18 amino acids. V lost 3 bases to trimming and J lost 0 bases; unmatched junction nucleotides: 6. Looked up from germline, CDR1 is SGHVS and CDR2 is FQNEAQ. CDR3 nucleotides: TGTGCCAGCAGCTTGGGACTAGCGGGTTCTAGCTCCTACAATGAGCAGTTCTTC. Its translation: CASSLGLAGSSSYNEQFF.

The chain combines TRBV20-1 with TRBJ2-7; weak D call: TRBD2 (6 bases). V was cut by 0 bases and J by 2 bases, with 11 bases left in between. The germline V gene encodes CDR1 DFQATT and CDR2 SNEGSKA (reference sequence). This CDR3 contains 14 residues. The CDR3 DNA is TGCAGTGCTAGAGATTGGCGGGGAACCTACGAGCAGTACTTC. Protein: CSARDWRGTYEQYF.

CDR3 bases: TGTGCCAGCAGCGTAGGGGACACCGGGGAGCTGTTTTTT. It encodes CASSVGDTGELFF. The chain recombines TRBV9 with TRBJ2-2; D is unresolved. There are 13 residues in the CDR3. V lost 0 bases, J lost 3 bases, and 3 bases lay in between. Germline V gene sequence: CDR1 SGDLS, CDR2 YYNGEE.

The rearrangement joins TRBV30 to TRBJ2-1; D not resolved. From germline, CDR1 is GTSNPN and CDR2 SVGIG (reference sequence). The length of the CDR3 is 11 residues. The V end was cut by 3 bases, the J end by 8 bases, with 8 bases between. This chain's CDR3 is CAWRASDEQFF. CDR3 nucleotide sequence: TGTGCCTGGAGGGCATCCGATGAGCAGTTCTTC.

Written as DNA, the CDR3 is TGTGCCTGGGCTGGACAGGGAGGTCAGCCCCAGCATTTT. This gives the protein CAWAGQGGQPQHF. This sequence joins TRBV30 and TRBJ1-5, with TRBD1 matching over 8 bases. The CDR3 is made up of 13 amino acids. V was clipped by 5 bases and J by 6 bases; unmatched bases: 6. Looked up from germline, CDR1 is GTSNPN and CDR2 is SVGIG (reference sequence).

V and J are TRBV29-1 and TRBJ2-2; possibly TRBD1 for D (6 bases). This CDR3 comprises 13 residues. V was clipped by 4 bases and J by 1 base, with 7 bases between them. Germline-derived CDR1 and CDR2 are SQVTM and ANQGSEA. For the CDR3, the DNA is TGCAGCGTTGTGGACAGGAACACCGGGGAGCTGTTTTTT. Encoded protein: CSVVDRNTGELFF.

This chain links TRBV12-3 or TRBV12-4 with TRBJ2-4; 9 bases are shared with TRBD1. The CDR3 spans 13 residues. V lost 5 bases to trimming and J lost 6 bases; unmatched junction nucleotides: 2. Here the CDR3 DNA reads TGTGCCAGCAGTGGGACAGGGCCAAACATTCAGTACTTC. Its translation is CASSGTGPNIQYF.

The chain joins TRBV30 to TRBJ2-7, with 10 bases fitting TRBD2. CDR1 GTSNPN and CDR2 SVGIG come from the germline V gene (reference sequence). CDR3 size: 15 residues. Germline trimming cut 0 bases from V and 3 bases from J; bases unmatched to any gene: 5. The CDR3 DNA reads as TGTGCCTGGAGTGTACAATCTAGCGGGGGCTACGAGCAGTACTTC. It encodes CAWSVQSSGGYEQYF.